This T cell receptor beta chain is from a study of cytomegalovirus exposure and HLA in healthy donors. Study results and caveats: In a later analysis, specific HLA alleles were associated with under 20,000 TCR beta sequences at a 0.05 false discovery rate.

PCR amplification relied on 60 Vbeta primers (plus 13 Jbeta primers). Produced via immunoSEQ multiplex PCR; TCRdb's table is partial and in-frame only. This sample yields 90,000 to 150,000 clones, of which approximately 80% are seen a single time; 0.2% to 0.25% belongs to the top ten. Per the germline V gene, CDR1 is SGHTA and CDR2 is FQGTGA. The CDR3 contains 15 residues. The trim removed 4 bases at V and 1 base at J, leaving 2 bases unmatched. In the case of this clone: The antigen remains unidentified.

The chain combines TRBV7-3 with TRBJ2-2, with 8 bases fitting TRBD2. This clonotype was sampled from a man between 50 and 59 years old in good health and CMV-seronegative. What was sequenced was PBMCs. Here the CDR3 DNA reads TGTGCCAGCAGCTGGAGCGGGGGGAACACCGGGGAGCTGTTTTTT. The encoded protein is CASSWSGGNTGELFF.